Listed below are T cell receptor beta chains from one sample, sequenced in a study of cytomegalovirus exposure and HLA in healthy donors. Produced via immunoSEQ multiplex PCR; TCRdb's table is partial and in-frame only. The sample holds about 110,000 clones, around 80% seen once. The sequenced sample consisted of PBMCs. The origin of the receptors is a man aged 30 to 45 in good health and CMV-seropositive. Both conserved end residues are part of each CDR3. The D gene is left open where the match is weak. Where a row states a size, it is once, few, many or the class of an expanded clone; other rows omit it.

CAMGLLGNTIYF TGTGCCATGGGCCTTTTGGGTAACACCATATATTTT - TRBJ1-3 - TRBV10-3
CASKRGGRGYTF TGTGCCAGTAAGCGCGGGGGCCGGGGCTACACCTTC - TRBJ1-2 - TRBV5-6
CASSDRTVWDTGELFF TGTGCCAGCTCAGATCGGACAGTCTGGGACACCGGGGAGCTGTTTTTT - TRBJ2-2 - TRBV18
CASSFTLTGELFF TGTGCCAGCAGTTTTACTCTTACCGGGGAGCTGTTTTTT - TRBJ2-2 - TRBV27
CASSRPSGTGSWEQYF TGTGCCAGCAGTCGACCCTCCGGGACAGGTTCATGGGAGCAGTACTTC TRBD1 TRBJ2-7 - TRBV27
CASSLERARGLFF TGTGCCAGCAGCTTAGAGAGAGCCCGAGGACTGTTTTTT - TRBJ1-4 - TRBV7-2
CASSVGSSEAFF TGCGCCAGCAGTGTAGGGAGTTCCGAAGCTTTCTTT - TRBJ1-1 - TRBV10-1
CASSVERGGYNEQFF TGTGCCAGCAGTGTGGAACGGGGGGGCTACAATGAGCAGTTCTTC TRBD2 TRBJ2-1 - TRBV6-1
CASSSQGYQPQHF TGTGCCAGCAGCTCACAGGGGTATCAGCCCCAGCATTTT TRBD1 TRBJ1-5 few TRBV7-2
CASSLGGDREQYF TGTGCCAGCAGCTTAGGGGGGGACCGCGAGCAGTACTTC - TRBJ2-7 - TRBV7-2
CASSIQPLGASDTQYF TGTGCCAGTAGTATACAGCCGTTGGGGGCCTCCGATACGCAGTATTTT - TRBJ2-3 - TRBV19
CAISSNIAGVTDTQYF TGTGCCATCAGTTCTAATATAGCGGGGGTCACAGATACGCAGTATTTT TRBD2 TRBJ2-3 - TRBV10-3
CASSLAEKGPGNSPLHF TGCGCCAGCAGCTTGGCCGAGAAGGGGCCGGGTAATTCACCCCTCCACTTT - TRBJ1-6 - TRBV5-1
CAIGTVSGANGLTF TGTGCCATTGGGACAGTCTCTGGGGCCAACGGCCTGACTTTC TRBD1 TRBJ2-6 - TRBV10-3
CSSTLMGGGPYEQYF TGTTCCAGCACCCTAATGGGAGGGGGTCCCTACGAGCAGTACTTC - TRBJ2-7 - TRBV7-9
CASSEYRTGWLNTEAFF TGTGCCAGCAGCGAATATAGGACAGGATGGTTGAACACTGAAGCTTTCTTT TRBD1 TRBJ1-1 - TRBV11-2
CASSEISGGTGELFF TGCGCCAGCAGTGAGATTTCAGGGGGGACCGGGGAGCTGTTTTTT - TRBJ2-2 - TRBV10-2
CASTAGGGTNTGELFF TGTGCCAGCACCGCCGGCGGGGGGACGAACACCGGGGAGCTGTTTTTT TRBD2 TRBJ2-2 - TRBV7-9
CASRSPSGPSTDTQYF TGTGCCAGCAGGTCACCTAGCGGTCCTAGCACAGATACGCAGTATTTT TRBD2 TRBJ2-3 - TRBV7-3
CASSIYAGGIDEQFF TGTGCCAGCAGCATCTATGCGGGGGGTATCGATGAGCAGTTCTTC TRBD2 TRBJ2-1 - TRBV13
CSVAPGQMTEAFF TGCAGCGTTGCTCCGGGACAGATGACTGAAGCTTTCTTT TRBD1 TRBJ1-1 - TRBV29-1
CASSETGGPSGEQYF TGTGCCAGTAGCGAGACAGGGGGCCCGAGCGGGGAGCAGTACTTC TRBD1 TRBJ2-5 - TRBV19
CASSYRGQETQYF TGTGCCAGCAGCTACAGGGGCCAAGAGACCCAGTACTTC TRBD1 TRBJ2-5 once TRBV2
CASSQEEGAVDGSDTQYF TGTGCCAGCAGCCAAGAAGAGGGGGCGGTTGATGGATCAGATACGCAGTATTTT TRBD1 TRBJ2-3 - TRBV14
CASSFPGRTGGVEQYF TGTGCCAGCAGCTTTCCCGGTAGGACAGGAGGTGTCGAGCAGTACTTC TRBD1 TRBJ2-7 - TRBV7-6
CASSTGVLSPYNSPLHF TGTGCCAGCAGTACCGGAGTGTTGAGCCCCTATAATTCACCCCTCCACTTT - TRBJ1-6 - TRBV27
CASSFDRGREQFF TGCGCCAGCAGCTTCGACAGGGGGCGCGAGCAGTTCTTC TRBD1 TRBJ2-1 few TRBV5-1
CAWSVLRLAGGNLAQETQYF TGTGCCTGGAGTGTACTCCGACTAGCGGGGGGGAACCTGGCTCAAGAGACCCAGTACTTC TRBD2 TRBJ2-5 - TRBV30
CASSLLTQETQYF TGTGCCAGCAGTTTACTTACCCAGGAGACCCAGTACTTC - TRBJ2-5 - TRBV11-2
CASSSPAGVTDTQYF TGCGCCAGCAGCTCCCCAGCGGGGGTTACAGATACGCAGTATTTT TRBD2 TRBJ2-3 - TRBV5-1
CASSTGTGGRTEAFF TGTGCCAGCAGTACCGGGACAGGGGGCCGCACTGAAGCTTTCTTT TRBD1 TRBJ1-1 - TRBV28
CASSVRGNTEAFF TGCGCCAGCAGCGTCAGGGGGAACACTGAAGCTTTCTTT - TRBJ1-1 - TRBV10-2
CASSLGTSGYNEQFF TGCGCCAGCAGCTTGGGGACTAGCGGGTACAATGAGCAGTTCTTC TRBD2 TRBJ2-1 - TRBV5-1
CATGGRNNEQFF TGTGCCACTGGGGGCAGGAACAATGAGCAGTTCTTC - TRBJ2-1 - TRBV10-3
CASSLESQPNEKLFF TGCGCCAGCAGCTTGGAATCACAGCCTAATGAAAAACTGTTTTTT - TRBJ1-4 - TRBV5-1
CASSPGQEVYNEQFF TGTGCCAGCAGCCCCGGACAGGAAGTCTACAATGAGCAGTTCTTC TRBD1 TRBJ2-1 - TRBV11-3
CASSLAGSVQAFF TGTGCCAGCAGCTTGGCCGGGTCAGTTCAAGCTTTCTTT - TRBJ1-1 few TRBV5-6
CASHWEGPNTGELFF TGTGCCAGCCACTGGGAGGGCCCGAACACCGGGGAGCTGTTTTTT TRBD2 TRBJ2-2 few TRBV5-4
CASSLAGGNTEAFF TGTGCCAGCAGCTTGGCCGGGGGGAATACTGAAGCTTTCTTT - TRBJ1-1 few TRBV5-4
CARGTGDGYTF TGTGCCAGGGGGACAGGGGATGGCTACACCTTC TRBD1 TRBJ1-2 - TRBV19
CASARLQSTEAFF TGTGCCAGCGCCAGGTTACAAAGCACTGAAGCTTTCTTT - TRBJ1-1 - TRBV19
CAISEPDRGLDTEAFF TGTGCCATCAGTGAGCCAGACAGGGGGCTGGACACTGAAGCTTTCTTT TRBD1 TRBJ1-1 - TRBV10-3
CASTTKETQYF TGTGCCAGCACCACTAAAGAGACCCAGTACTTC - TRBJ2-5 once TRBV2
CASSRAGAFNEKLFF TGTGCCAGCAGTCGGGCGGGGGCCTTTAATGAAAAACTGTTTTTT - TRBJ1-4 - TRBV7-7
CASSLAKRDYRTDTQYF TGTGCCAGCAGCTTGGCGAAGAGGGACTACCGCACAGATACGCAGTATTTT TRBD2 TRBJ2-3 - TRBV7-9
CASSVLGTGNTGELFF TGTGCCAGCAGTGTCTTGGGGACAGGGAACACCGGGGAGCTGTTTTTT TRBD1 TRBJ2-2 - TRBV2
CATVGHGRHSYEQYF TGTGCCACGGTAGGACATGGCCGTCACTCCTACGAGCAGTACTTC - TRBJ2-7 once TRBV27
CASSLAQILAGGPVTDTQYF TGTGCCAGCAGCTTAGCTCAAATACTAGCGGGGGGGCCCGTGACAGATACGCAGTATTTT TRBD2 TRBJ2-3 few TRBV7-6
CAISTQSNQPQHF TGTGCCATCAGTACACAGAGCAATCAGCCCCAGCATTTT - TRBJ1-5 - TRBV10-3